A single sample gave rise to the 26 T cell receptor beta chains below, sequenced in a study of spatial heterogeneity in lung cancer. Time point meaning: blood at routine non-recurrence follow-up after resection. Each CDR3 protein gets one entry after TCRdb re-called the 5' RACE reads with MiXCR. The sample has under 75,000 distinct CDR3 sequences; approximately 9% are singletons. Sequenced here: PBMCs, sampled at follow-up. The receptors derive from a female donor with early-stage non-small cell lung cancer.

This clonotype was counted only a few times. CDR3 in DNA: TGTGCCAGCAGTGAACCAAGGCAGTACTTC. Encoded protein: CASSEPRQYF. The V gene is TRBV6-1, the J gene TRBJ2-7; D remains ambiguous. Germline V CDR1 and CDR2: MNHNS, SASEGT. CDR3 length: 10 residues. V was trimmed by 2 bases and J by 9 bases, leaving 5 bases between them.

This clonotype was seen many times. DNA of the CDR3: TGTGCCAGCAGCCAGTCTATGGAGCAGTTCTTC. Protein sequence: CASSQSMEQFF. The chain uses TRBV28 and TRBJ2-1; no firm D call. The germline V gene encodes CDR1 MDHEN and CDR2 SYDVKM. Trimming took off 6 bases at V and 10 bases at J, with 10 bases between the two ends. The CDR3 is made up of 11 amino acids.

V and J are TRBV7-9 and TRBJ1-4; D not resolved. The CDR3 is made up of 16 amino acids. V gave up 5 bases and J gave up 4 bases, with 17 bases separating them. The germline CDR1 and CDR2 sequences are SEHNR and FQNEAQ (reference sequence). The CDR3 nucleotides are TGTGCCAGCAGCCCCGACCGTCGAGGCTTTAATGAAAAACTGTTTTTT. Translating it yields CASSPDRRGFNEKLFF.

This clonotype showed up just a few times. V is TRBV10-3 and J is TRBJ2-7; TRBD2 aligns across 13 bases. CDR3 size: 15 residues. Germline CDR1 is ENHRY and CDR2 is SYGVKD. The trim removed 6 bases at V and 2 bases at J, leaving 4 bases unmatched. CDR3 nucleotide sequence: TGTGCCATCAGCTCCGGGACTAGCGGGACCTACGAGCAGTACTTC. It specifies CAISSGTSGTYEQYF.

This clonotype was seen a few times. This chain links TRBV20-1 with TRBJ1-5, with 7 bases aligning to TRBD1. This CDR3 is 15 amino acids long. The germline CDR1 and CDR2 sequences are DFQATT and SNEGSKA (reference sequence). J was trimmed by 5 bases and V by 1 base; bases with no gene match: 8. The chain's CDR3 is CSARVPGQTHQPQHF. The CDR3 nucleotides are TGCAGTGCTAGAGTCCCGGGACAGACCCATCAGCCCCAGCATTTT.

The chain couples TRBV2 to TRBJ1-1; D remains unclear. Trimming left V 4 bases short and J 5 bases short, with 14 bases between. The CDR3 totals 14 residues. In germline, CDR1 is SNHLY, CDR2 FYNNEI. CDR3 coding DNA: TGTGCCAGCAGTGTGGAATTTCTCGGGACTGAAGCTTTCTTT. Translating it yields CASSVEFLGTEAFF.

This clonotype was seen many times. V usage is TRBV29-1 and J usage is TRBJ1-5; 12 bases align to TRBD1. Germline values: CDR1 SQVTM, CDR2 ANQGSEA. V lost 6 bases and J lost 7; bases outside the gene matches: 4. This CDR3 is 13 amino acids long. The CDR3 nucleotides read TGCAGCGTGACAGGGACAGGGGGCCAGCCCCAGCATTTT. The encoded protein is CSVTGTGGQPQHF.

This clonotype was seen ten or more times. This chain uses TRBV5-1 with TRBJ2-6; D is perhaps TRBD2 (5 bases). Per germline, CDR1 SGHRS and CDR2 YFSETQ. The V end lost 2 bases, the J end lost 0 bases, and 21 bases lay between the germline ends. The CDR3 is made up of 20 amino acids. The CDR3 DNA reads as TGCGCCAGCAGCTTAGGGTACGGGGAGCGGCGTCTCTCTGGGGCCAACGTCCTGACTTTC. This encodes CASSLGYGERRLSGANVLTF.

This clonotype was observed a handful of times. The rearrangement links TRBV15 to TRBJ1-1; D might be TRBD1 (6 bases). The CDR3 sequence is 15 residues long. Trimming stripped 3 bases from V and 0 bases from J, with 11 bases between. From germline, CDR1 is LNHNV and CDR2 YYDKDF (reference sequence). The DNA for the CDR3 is TGTGCCACCAGCAGGCGGGGGGCCCTGAACACTGAAGCTTTCTTT. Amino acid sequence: CATSRRGALNTEAFF.

The CDR3 sequence: CASRTVAGQNEQFF. The CDR3 DNA reads TGTGCCAGCAGGACCGTAGCGGGCCAGAATGAGCAGTTCTTC. This chain links TRBV12-3 or TRBV12-4 with TRBJ2-1; TRBD2 matches 7 bases. V gave up 6 bases and J gave up 7 bases; unmatched junction bases: 9. There are 14 residues in the CDR3.

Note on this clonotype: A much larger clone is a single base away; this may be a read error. CDR3 coding DNA: TGTGCCAGCAGTGATAGCGGGAGTGTTTGCAATGAGCAGTTCTTC. As protein: CASSDSGSVCNEQFF. The V call is TRBV6-1, the J call TRBJ2-1, with 9 bases matching TRBD2. CDR1 and CDR2 (germline): MNHNS, SASEGT. With 3 bases clipped from V and 6 bases from J, the junction kept 6 bases outside the gene matches. The CDR3 contains 15 residues.

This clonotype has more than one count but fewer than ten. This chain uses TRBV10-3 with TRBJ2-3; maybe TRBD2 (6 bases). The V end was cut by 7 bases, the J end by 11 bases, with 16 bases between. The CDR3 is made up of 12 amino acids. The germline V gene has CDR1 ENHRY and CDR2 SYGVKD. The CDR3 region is CAIKQTAGRQYF. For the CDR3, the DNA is TGTGCCATCAAACAAACGGCGGGAAGGCAGTATTTT.

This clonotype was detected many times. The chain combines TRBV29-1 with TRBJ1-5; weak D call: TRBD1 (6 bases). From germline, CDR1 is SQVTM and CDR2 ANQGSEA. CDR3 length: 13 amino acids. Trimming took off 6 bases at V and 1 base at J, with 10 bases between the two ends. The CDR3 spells CSVQGNSNQPQHF. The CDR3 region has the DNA TGCAGCGTACAGGGTAACAGCAATCAGCCCCAGCATTTT.

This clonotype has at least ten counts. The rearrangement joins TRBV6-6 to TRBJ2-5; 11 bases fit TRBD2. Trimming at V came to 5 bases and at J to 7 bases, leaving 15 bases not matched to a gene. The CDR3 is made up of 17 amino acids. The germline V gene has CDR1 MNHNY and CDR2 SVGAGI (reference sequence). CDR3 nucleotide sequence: TGTGCCAGCAGTCGGGGACTAGCGGATCCCGCCTGGGTGACCCAGTACTTC. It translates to CASSRGLADPAWVTQYF.

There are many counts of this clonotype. In DNA, the CDR3 is TGCGCCAGCAGCTTTATGGCAGGGGACAATGAGCAGTTCTTC. Protein sequence: CASSFMAGDNEQFF. J is TRBJ2-1 and V is TRBV5-1; perhaps TRBD1 as D (6 bases). The V and J ends lost 2 bases and 5 bases respectively, with 11 bases between them. Germline V gene lookup returns CDR1 SGHRS and CDR2 YFSETQ. The CDR3 is 14 residues long. The full variable domain, its missing parts supplied by reference TRBV5-1 and TRBJ2-1, is KAGVTQTPRYLIKTRGQQVTLSCSPISGHRSVSWYQQTPGQGLQFLFEYFSETQRNKGNFPGRFSGRQFSNSRSEMNVSTLELGDSALYLCASSFMAGDNEQFFGPGTRLTVL.

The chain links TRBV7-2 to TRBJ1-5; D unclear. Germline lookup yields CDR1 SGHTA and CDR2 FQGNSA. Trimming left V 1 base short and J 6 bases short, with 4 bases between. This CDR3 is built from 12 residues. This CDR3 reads CASSLVGQPQHF. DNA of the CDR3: TGTGCCAGCAGCTTAGTAGGTCAGCCCCAGCATTTT.

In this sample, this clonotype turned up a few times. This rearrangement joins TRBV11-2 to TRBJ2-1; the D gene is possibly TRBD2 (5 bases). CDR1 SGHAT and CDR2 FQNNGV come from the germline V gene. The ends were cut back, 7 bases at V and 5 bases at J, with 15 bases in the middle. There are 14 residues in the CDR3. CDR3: CASNPLGSNNEQFF. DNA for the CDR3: TGTGCCAGCAACCCATTAGGGAGTAACAATGAGCAGTTCTTC. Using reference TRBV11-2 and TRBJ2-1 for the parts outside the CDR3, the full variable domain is EAGVAQSPRYKIIEKRQSVAFWCNPISGHATLYWYQQILGQGPKLLIQFQNNGVVDDSQLPKDRFSAERLKGVDSTLKIQPAKLEDSAVYLCASNPLGSNNEQFFGPGTRLTVL.

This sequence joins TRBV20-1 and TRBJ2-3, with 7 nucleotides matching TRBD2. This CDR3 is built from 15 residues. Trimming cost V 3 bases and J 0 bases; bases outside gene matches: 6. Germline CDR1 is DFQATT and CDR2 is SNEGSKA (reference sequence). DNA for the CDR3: TGCAGTGCTAGGAAAGCGGGAATTAGCACAGATACGCAGTATTTT. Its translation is CSARKAGISTDTQYF.

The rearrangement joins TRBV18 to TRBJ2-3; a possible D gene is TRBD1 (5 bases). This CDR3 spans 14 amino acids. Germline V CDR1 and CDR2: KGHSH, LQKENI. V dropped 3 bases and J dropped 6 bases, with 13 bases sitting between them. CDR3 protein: CASSPGYHRDTQYF. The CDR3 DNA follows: TGTGCCAGCTCACCCGGATACCACAGGGATACGCAGTATTTT. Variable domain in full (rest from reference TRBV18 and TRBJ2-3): NAGVMQNPRHLVRRRGQEARLRCSPMKGHSHVYWYRQLPEEGLKFMVYLQKENIIDESGMPKERFSAEFPKEGPSILRIQQVVRGDSAAYFCASSPGYHRDTQYFGPGTRLTVL.

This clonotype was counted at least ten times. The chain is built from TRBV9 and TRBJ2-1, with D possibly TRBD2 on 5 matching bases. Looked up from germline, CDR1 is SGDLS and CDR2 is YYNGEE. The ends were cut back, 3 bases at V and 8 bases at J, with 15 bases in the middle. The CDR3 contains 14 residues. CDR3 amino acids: CASSARVYPDEQFF. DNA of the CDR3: TGTGCCAGCAGCGCGAGGGTCTATCCCGATGAGCAGTTCTTC.

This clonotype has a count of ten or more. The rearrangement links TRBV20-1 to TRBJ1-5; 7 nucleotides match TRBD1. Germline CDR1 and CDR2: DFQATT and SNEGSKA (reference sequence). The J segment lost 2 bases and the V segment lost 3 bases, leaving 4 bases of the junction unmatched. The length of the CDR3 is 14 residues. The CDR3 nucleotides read TGCAGTGCTAGCGACAGGGTAGGCAATCAGCCCCAGCATTTT. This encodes CSASDRVGNQPQHF.

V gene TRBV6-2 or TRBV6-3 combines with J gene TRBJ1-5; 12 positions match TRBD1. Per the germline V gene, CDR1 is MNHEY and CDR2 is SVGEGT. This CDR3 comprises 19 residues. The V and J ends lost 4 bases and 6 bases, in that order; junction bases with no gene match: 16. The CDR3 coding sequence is TGTGCCAGCAGTTCACTCCAAGGGCCGGGACAGGGGGCTGGTCAGCCCCAGCATTTT. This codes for CASSSLQGPGQGAGQPQHF.

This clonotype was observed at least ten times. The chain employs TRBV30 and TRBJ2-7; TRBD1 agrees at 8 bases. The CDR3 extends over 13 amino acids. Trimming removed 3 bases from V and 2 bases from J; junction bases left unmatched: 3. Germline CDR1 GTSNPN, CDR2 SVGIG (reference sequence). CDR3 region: CAWRRDRPYEQYF. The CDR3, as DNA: TGTGCCTGGAGGCGGGACAGGCCCTACGAGCAGTACTTC.

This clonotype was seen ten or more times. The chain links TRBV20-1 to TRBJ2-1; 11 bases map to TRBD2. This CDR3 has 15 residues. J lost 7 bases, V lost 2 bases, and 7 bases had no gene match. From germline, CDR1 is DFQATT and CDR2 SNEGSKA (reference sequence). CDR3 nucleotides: TGCAGTGCTAGACCGCTAGCGGGAGGCCGGAATGAGCAGTTCTTC. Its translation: CSARPLAGGRNEQFF.

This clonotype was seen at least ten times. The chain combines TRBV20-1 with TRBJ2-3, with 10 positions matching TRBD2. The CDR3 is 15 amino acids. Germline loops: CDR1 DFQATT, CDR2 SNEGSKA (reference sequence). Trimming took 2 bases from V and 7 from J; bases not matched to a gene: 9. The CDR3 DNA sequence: TGCAGTGCTAGATATACTAGCGGGGAGAGTAATACGCAGTATTTT. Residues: CSARYTSGESNTQYF.

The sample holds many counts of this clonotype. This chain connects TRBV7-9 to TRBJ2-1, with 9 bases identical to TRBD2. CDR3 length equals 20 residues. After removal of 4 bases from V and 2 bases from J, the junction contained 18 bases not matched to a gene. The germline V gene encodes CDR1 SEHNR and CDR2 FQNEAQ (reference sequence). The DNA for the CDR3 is TGTGCCAGCAGCTCACGCCGACTAGCGGCGTTACACATAACCTACAATGAGCAGTTCTTC. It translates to CASSSRRLAALHITYNEQFF.